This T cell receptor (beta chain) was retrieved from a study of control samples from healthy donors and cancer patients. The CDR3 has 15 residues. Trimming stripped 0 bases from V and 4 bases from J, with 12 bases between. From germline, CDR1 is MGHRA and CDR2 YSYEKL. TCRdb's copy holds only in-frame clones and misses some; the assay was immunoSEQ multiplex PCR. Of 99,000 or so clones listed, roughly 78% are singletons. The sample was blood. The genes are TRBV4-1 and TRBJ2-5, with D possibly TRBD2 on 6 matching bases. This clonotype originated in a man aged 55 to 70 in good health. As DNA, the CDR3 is TGCGCCAGCAGCCAAGATTTAACTAGCAGAGAGACCCAGTACTTC. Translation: CASSQDLTSRETQYF.